Reported below is one T cell receptor (beta chain). The antigen is undetermined. Sorted populations all had greater than 95% purity. These data belong to a study of beta chain features in type 1 diabetes. On the study more broadly: The study examined more than 100,000,000 sorted cells across all samples.

Regarding the study as a whole: An over-representation of cells with high TCR expression could result from cDNA sequencing. For Type 1 diabetes patients, all four CD4+ subsets carried TCRB CDR3s that were moderately but significantly shorter. Junctions at VDJ sites from type 1 diabetes patients had fewer insertions and more deletions.

TCRB transcripts that were expressed got sequenced, as all of the isolated RNA had been reverse transcribed. This table comes from immunoSEQ multiplex PCR, and its TCRdb copy is limited to in-frame clones, with some not included. The top ten hold roughly 0.7% of the sample, which has tens of thousands of clones, around 49% seen once. The CDR3 runs to 15 residues. Germline V gene lookup returns CDR1 SGHNT and CDR2 YYREEE (reference sequence). V dropped 4 bases and J dropped 3; count of bases not matched to a gene: 9. This TCR was sampled from a man under 40 with type 1 diabetes. V usage is TRBV5-4 and J usage is TRBJ1-1; 7 bases are shared with TRBD1. Source material: central memory CD4+ T cells from blood. The CDR3 protein is CASSVDRKGDTEAFF. CDR3 nucleotides: TGTGCCAGCAGCGTGGACAGGAAAGGGGACACTGAAGCTTTCTTT.